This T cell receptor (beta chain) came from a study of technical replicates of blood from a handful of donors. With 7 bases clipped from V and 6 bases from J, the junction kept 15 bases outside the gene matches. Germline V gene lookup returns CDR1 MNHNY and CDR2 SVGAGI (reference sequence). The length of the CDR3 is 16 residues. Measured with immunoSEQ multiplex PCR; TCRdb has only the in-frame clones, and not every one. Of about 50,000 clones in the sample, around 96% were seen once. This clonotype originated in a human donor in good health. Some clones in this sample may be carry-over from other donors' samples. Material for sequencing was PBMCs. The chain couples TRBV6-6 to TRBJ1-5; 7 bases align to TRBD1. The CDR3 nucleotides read TGTGCCAGCACTAACGGGCCCACAGGGGTGAGTCAGCCCCAGCATTTT. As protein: CASTNGPTGVSQPQHF.